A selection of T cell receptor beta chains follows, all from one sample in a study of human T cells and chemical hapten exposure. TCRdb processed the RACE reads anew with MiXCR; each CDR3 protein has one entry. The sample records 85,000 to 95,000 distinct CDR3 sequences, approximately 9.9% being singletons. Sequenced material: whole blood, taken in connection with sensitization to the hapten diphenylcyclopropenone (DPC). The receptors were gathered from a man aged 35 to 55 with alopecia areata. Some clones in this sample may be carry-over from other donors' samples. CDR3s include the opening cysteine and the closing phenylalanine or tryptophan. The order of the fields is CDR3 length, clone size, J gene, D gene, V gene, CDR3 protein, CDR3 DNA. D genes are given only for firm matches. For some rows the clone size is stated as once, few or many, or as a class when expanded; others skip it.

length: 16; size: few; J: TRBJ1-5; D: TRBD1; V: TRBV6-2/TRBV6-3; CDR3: CASSSTRTGRNQPQHF; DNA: TGTGCCAGCAGCTCCACGCGGACAGGGAGAAATCAGCCCCAGCATTTT
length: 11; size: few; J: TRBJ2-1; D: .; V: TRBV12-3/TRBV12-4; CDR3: CASTPLNEQFF; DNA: TGTGCCAGCACCCCCCTCAATGAGCAGTTCTTC
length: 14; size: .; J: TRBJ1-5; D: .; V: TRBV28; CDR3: CASSPPAGAQPQHF; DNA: TGTGCCAGCAGTCCCCCCGCGGGCGCCCAGCCCCAGCATTTT
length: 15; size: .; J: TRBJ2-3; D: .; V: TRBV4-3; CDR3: CASSQDVNRPDTQYF; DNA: TGCGCCAGCAGCCAAGATGTGAACCGTCCTGATACGCAGTATTTT
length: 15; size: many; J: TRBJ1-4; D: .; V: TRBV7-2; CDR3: CASSLGMAGTPRLFF; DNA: TGTGCCAGCAGCTTAGGGATGGCAGGCACCCCGAGACTGTTTTTT
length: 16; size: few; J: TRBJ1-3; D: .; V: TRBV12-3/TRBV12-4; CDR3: CASSSPRGSSGNTIYF; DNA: TGTGCCAGCAGTTCCCCTAGGGGTAGCTCTGGAAACACCATATATTTT
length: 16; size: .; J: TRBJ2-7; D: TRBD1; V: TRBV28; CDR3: CASSLSDRVDSYEQYF; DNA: TGTGCCAGCAGTCTATCGGACAGGGTCGACTCCTACGAGCAGTACTTC
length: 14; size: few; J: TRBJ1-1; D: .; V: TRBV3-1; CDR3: CASSQEGGAAEAFF; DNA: TGTGCCAGCAGCCAAGAAGGCGGGGCAGCTGAAGCTTTCTTT
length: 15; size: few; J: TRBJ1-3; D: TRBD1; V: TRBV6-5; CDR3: CASSRTGGSGNTIYF; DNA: TGTGCCAGCAGCCGGACAGGGGGTTCAGGAAACACCATATATTTT
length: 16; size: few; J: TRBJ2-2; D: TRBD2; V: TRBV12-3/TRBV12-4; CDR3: CASRRTSESNTGELFF; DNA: TGTGCCAGCAGGAGGACTAGCGAGTCGAACACCGGGGAGCTGTTTTTT
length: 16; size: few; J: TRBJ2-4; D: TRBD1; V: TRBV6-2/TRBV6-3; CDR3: CASSRNEPGQKNIQYF; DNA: TGTGCCAGCAGCCGGAATGAACCGGGACAGAAAAACATTCAGTACTTC
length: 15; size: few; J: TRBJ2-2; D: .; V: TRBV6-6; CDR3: CASSRLSPNTGELFF; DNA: TGTGCCAGCAGTCGACTGTCTCCGAACACCGGGGAGCTGTTTTTT
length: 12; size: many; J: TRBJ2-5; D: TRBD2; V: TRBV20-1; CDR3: CSARPGGETQYF; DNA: TGCAGTGCTAGACCGGGGGGAGAGACCCAGTACTTC
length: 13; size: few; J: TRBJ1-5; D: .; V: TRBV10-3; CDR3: CAISVSGHQPQHF; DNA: TGTGCCATCAGTGTGTCTGGGCACCAGCCCCAGCATTTT
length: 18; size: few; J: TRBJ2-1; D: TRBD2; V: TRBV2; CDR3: CASSSPLAGVSSYNEQFF; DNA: TGTGCCAGCAGTTCCCCCCTAGCGGGGGTGAGCTCCTACAATGAGCAGTTCTTC
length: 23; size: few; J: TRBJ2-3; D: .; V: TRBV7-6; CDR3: CASSPKAGVLAEVGQGSPDTQYF; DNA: TGTGCCAGCAGCCCCAAGGCAGGGGTCTTAGCGGAGGTGGGGCAAGGCAGTCCAGATACGCAGTATTTT
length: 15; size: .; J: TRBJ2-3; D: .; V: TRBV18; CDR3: CASSPREGSTDTQYF; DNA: TGTGCCAGCTCACCGCGTGAAGGGAGTACAGATACGCAGTATTTT
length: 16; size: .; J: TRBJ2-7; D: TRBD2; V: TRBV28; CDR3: CASRGVAGGPPYEQYF; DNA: TGTGCCAGCAGGGGGGTTGCGGGAGGACCGCCCTACGAGCAGTACTTC
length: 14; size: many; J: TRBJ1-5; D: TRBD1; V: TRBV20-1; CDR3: CSARRQGGDQPQHF; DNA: TGCAGTGCTAGAAGACAGGGGGGAGATCAGCCCCAGCATTTT
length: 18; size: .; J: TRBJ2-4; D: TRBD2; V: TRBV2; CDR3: CASSEPSGRVGAKNIQYF; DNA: TGTGCCAGCAGTGAACCCAGCGGGAGGGTCGGGGCCAAAAACATTCAGTACTTC
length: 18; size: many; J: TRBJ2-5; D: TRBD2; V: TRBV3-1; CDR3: CASSPSLIAGGVQETQYF; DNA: TGTGCCAGCAGCCCGTCCTTGATAGCGGGGGGGGTTCAAGAGACCCAGTACTTC
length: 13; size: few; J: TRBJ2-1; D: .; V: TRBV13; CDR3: CASSTGNKGEQFF; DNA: TGTGCCAGCAGTACCGGGAACAAGGGTGAGCAGTTCTTC
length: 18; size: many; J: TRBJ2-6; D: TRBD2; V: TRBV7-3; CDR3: CASSLGLAGSSGANVLTF; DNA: TGTGCCAGCAGCTTGGGACTAGCGGGAAGCTCTGGGGCCAACGTCCTGACTTTC
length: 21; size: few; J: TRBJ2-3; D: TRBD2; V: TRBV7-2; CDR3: CASSLIAGNAGTSGGAGTQYF; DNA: TGTGCCAGCAGCTTGATTGCCGGAAACGCCGGGACTAGCGGGGGCGCTGGTACGCAGTATTTT
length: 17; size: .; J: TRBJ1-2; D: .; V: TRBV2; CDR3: CASSEVGLQASIYGYTF; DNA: TGTGCCAGCAGTGAAGTGGGTTTACAGGCTTCCATCTATGGCTACACCTTC
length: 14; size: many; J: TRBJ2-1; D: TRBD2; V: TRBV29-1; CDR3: CSVVGTSVYNEQFF; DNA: TGCAGCGTTGTAGGGACTAGCGTTTACAATGAGCAGTTCTTC
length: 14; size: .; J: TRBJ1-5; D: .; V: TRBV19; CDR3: CASSYGGETQPQHF; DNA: TGTGCCAGTAGCTATGGGGGGGAGACTCAGCCCCAGCATTTT
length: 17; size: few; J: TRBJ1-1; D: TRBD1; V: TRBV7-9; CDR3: CASSLAGQGGTGTEAFF; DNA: TGTGCCAGCAGCTTAGCCGGACAGGGGGGAACGGGGACTGAAGCTTTCTTT
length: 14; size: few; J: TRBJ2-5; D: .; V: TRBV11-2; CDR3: CASSRGWARETQYF; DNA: TGTGCCAGCAGCCGCGGATGGGCAAGAGAGACCCAGTACTTC
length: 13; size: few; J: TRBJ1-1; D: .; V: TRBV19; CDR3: CASSNQANTEAFF; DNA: TGTGCCAGTAGTAATCAGGCAAACACTGAAGCTTTCTTT
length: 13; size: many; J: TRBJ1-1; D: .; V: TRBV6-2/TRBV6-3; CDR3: CASTPTANTEAFF; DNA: TGTGCCAGCACCCCGACTGCAAACACTGAAGCTTTCTTT
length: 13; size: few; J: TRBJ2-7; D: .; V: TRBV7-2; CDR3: CASSLEPGGAQYF; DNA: TGTGCCAGCAGCTTAGAGCCGGGGGGCGCGCAGTACTTC
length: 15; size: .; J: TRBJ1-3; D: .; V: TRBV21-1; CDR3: CASSRSQVHGYTIYF; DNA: TGTGCCAGCAGCAGGTCACAGGTTCACGGGTACACCATATATTTT
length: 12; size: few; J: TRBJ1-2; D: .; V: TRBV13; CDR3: CASSLGRNGYTF; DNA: TGTGCCAGCAGCTTGGGCAGAAACGGCTACACCTTC
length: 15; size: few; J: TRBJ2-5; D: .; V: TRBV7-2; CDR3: CASSGGGAFQETQYF; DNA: TGTGCCAGCAGCGGGGGAGGAGCGTTCCAAGAGACCCAGTACTTC
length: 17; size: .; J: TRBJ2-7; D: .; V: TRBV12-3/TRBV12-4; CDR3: CASSFRAFGLKAYEQYF; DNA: TGTGCCAGCAGTTTCCGGGCTTTCGGGCTGAAAGCCTACGAGCAGTACTTC
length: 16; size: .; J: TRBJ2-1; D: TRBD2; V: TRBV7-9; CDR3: CASSPAIAGGWNEQFF; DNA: TGTGCCAGCAGCCCCGCTATAGCGGGGGGCTGGAATGAGCAGTTCTTC
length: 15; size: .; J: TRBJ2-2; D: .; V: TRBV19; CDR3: CASSIVAANTGELFF; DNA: TGTGCCAGTAGTATAGTGGCGGCGAACACCGGGGAGCTGTTTTTT
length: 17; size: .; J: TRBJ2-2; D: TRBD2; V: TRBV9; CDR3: CASSPSASGSGTGELFF; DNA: TGTGCCAGCAGCCCGTCGGCTAGCGGGAGTGGCACCGGGGAGCTGTTTTTT
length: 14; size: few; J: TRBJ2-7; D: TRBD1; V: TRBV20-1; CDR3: CSADPGTGGYEQYF; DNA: TGCAGTGCCGATCCTGGGACAGGAGGCTACGAGCAGTACTTC
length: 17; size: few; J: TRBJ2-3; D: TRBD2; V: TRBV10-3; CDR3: CASSPGTSGRSADTQYF; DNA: TGTGCCTCAAGTCCCGGGACTAGCGGGAGGTCAGCAGATACGCAGTATTTT
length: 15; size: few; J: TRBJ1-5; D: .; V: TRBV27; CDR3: CASSLSNSGPQPQHF; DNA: TGTGCCAGCAGTTTATCGAACAGTGGACCTCAGCCCCAGCATTTT
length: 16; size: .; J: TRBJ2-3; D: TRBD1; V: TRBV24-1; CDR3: CATSDGQASSTDTQYF; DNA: TGTGCCACCAGTGACGGACAGGCCTCTAGCACAGATACGCAGTATTTT
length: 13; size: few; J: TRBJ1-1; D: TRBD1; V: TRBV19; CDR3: CASSEPGTAIAFF; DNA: TGTGCCAGTAGTGAACCCGGGACAGCCATAGCTTTCTTT
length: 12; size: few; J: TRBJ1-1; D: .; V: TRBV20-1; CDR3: CSAREPTGEAFF; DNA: TGCAGTGCTAGAGAGCCCACAGGGGAAGCTTTCTTT
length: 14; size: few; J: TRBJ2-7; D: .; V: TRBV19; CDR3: CASSKPGLNYEQYF; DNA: TGTGCCAGTAGTAAACCGGGACTGAATTACGAGCAGTACTTC
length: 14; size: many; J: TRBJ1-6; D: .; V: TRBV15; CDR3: CATSRFSFNSPLHF; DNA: TGTGCCACCAGCAGATTCAGTTTTAATTCACCCCTCCACTTT
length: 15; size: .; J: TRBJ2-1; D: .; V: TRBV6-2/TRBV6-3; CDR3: CASSYSKGPSAEQFF; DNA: TGTGCCAGCAGTTACTCGAAAGGCCCCAGCGCTGAGCAGTTCTTC
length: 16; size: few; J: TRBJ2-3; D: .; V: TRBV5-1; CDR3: CASSLGQGRGTDTQYF; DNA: TGCGCCAGCAGCCTTGGCCAGGGTCGGGGCACAGATACGCAGTATTTT
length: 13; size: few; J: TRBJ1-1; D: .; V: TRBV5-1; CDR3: CASFTGPGREAFF; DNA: TGCGCCAGTTTCACAGGCCCGGGCCGAGAAGCTTTCTTT
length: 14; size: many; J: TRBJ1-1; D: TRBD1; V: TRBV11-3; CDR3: CASSGAGGNPEAFF; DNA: TGTGCCAGTTCAGGGGCAGGGGGAAATCCTGAAGCTTTCTTT
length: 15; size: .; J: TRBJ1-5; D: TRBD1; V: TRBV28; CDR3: CASSYFRTGKLAQHF; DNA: TGTGCCAGCAGTTATTTCAGGACAGGAAAGTTGGCCCAGCATTTT
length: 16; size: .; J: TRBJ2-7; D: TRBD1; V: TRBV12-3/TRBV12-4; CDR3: CASSPQPGQGPYEQYF; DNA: TGTGCCAGCAGTCCACAGCCGGGACAGGGTCCCTACGAGCAGTACTTC
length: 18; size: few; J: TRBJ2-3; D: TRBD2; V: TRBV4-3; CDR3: CASSQYLGLAGAADTQYF; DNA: TGCGCCAGCAGCCAATACCTTGGACTAGCGGGAGCGGCAGATACGCAGTATTTT
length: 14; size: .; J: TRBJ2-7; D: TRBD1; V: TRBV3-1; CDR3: CASSPRQGSYEQYF; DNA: TGTGCCAGCAGCCCAAGACAGGGCTCCTACGAGCAGTACTTC
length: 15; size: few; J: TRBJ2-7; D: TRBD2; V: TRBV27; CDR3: CASSLSRDYSYEQYF; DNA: TGTGCCAGCAGTTTATCCCGGGACTACTCCTACGAGCAGTACTTC
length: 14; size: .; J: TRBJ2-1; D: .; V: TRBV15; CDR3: CATSRSRDYNEQFF; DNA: TGTGCCACCAGCAGGAGCCGGGACTACAATGAGCAGTTCTTC
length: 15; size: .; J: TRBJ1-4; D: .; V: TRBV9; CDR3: CASSVTGGNDEKLFF; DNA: TGTGCCAGCAGCGTGACAGGTGGAAATGATGAAAAACTGTTTTTT